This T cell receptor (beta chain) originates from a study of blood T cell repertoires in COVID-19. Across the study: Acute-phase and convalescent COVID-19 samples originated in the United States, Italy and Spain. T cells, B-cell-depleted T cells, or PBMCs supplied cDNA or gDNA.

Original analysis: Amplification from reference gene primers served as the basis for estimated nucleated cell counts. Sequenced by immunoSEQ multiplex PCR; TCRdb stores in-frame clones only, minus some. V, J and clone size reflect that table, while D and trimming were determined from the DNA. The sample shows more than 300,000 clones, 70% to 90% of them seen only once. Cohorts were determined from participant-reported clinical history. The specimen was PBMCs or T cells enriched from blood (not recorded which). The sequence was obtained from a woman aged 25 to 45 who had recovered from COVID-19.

CDR3 DNA: TGTGCCAGCAGCTCTACCGTCGGGACAGGCACCTACGAGCAGTACTTC. This sequence encodes CASSSTVGTGTYEQYF. The V and J genes are TRBV7-9 and TRBJ2-7; 8 bases align to TRBD1. The CDR3 is 16 amino acids. In germline, CDR1 is SEHNR, CDR2 FQNEAQ (reference sequence). The ends lost 4 bases at V and 2 bases at J; junction bases unmatched: 10.